This T cell receptor beta chain was captured in a study of blood T cell repertoires in COVID-19. The wider study: T cells, B-cell-depleted T cells, or PBMCs provided the cDNA or gDNA that served as material.

This CDR3 has 16 residues. Germline loops: CDR1 LNHDA, CDR2 SQIVND (reference sequence). Between the trimmed V and J ends, which lost 1 base and 5 bases, there was a span of 17 bases. Per the study methods: Researchers report that nucleated cell counts were estimated from reference gene primer amplification. TCRdb keeps only in-frame clones here, not all; method: immunoSEQ multiplex PCR. V and J calls and clone size follow that table, whereas D and trimming were derived from the DNA. Among 97,000 or so clones listed, around four fifths were seen once. Material for sequencing was peripheral blood. The origin of this receptor is a man in his sixties with active or convalescent COVID-19. The V and J genes are TRBV19 and TRBJ2-5, with TRBD2 as a possible D gene (6 bases). CDR3 loop: CASSIGGVGSRETQYF. The CDR3 nucleotides read TGTGCCAGTAGTATAGGGGGGGTAGGGTCACGGGAGACCCAGTACTTC.